This record covers a single T cell receptor (beta chain). The antigen is not known. The data originate from a study of T cell responses to AZD1222 COVID-19 vaccine. Whole-study results and caveats: White British ancestry dominated among donors, who included more females, and clonal diversity was possibly underestimated. Reports say nearly half of spike-specific TCRs go after unmutated variant regions. Of the AZD1222 recipients, only six or seven were seropositive at baseline. Compared with day 0, the breadth and depth of the Spike-specific TCR repertoire rose significantly after two doses of AZD1222.

Germline CDR1 is SGHTA and CDR2 is FQGNSA. With V trimmed by 7 bases and J by 6 bases, 10 bases remained unmatched. The CDR3 runs to 16 residues. Sequencing was performed with immunoSEQ multiplex PCR; in TCRdb, only in-frame clones are kept and a portion is missing. In the table there are 250,000 or so clones, approximately 93% of which are singletons. The receptor's source is an adult in good health. The gene calls are TRBV7-2 and TRBJ2-2, with 11 bases fitting TRBD2. The sample here was peripheral blood, taken on day 0 of AZD1222 vaccination. The CDR3 here is CASITIAGGISGELFF. The CDR3 nucleotides are TGTGCCAGCATAACTATAGCGGGAGGGATCTCCGGGGAGCTGTTTTTT.